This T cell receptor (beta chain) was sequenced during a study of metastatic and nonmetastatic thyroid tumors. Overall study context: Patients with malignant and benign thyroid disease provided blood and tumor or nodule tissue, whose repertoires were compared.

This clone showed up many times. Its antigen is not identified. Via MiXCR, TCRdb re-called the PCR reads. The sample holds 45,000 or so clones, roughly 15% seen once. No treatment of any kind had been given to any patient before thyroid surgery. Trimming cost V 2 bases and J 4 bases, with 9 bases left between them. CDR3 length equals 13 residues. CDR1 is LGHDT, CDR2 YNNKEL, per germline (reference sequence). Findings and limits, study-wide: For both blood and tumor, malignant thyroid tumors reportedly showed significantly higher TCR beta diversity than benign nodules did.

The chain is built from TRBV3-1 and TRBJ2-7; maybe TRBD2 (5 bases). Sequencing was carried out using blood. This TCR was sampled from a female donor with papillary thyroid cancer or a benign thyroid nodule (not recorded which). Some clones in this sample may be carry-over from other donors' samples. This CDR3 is CASSQREGYEQYF. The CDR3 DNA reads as TGTGCCAGCAGCCAACGGGAAGGGTACGAGCAGTACTTC.